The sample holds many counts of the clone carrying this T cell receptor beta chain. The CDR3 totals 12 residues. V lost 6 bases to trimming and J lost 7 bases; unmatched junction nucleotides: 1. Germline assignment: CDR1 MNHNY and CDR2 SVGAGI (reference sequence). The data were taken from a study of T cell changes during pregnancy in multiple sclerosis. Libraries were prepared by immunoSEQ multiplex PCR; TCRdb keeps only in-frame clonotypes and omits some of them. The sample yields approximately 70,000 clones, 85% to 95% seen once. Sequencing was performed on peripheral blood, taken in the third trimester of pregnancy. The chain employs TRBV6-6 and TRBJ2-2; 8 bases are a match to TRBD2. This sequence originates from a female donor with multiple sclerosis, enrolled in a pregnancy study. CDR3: CASSREGGELFF. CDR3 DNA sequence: TGTGCCAGCAGCCGGGAGGGCGGGGAGCTGTTTTTT.